This T cell receptor beta chain was sequenced in a study of cytomegalovirus exposure and HLA in healthy donors. Whole-study context: Roughly 80 million unique TCRs from HLA-typed donors made up an early data release. Study-wide points: Sequencing likely produced, as an artifact, a cluster of highly shared sequence variants.

Germline loops: CDR1 MGHRA, CDR2 YSYEKL. Trimming removed 2 bases from V and 3 bases from J, with 21 bases in between. This CDR3 region has 18 residues. PCR involved 60 Vbeta and 13 Jbeta primers. Data came from immunoSEQ multiplex PCR; TCRdb stores just in-frame clones and leaves some out. The repertoire consists of about 200,000 clones, with about 12% occurring once and the leading ten covering under 10%. This clone has a handful of counts. The antigen remains undetermined. The chain carries TRBV4-1 and TRBJ2-3; TRBD1 might be the D (6 bases). The receptor comes from a man between 45 and 60 years old in good health and CMV-seropositive. The sample consisted of PBMCs. CDR3 sequence (DNA): TGCGCCAGCAGCCAAACCCCAAGAGGGTCGAGGGGGACAGATACGCAGTATTTT. This sequence encodes CASSQTPRGSRGTDTQYF.